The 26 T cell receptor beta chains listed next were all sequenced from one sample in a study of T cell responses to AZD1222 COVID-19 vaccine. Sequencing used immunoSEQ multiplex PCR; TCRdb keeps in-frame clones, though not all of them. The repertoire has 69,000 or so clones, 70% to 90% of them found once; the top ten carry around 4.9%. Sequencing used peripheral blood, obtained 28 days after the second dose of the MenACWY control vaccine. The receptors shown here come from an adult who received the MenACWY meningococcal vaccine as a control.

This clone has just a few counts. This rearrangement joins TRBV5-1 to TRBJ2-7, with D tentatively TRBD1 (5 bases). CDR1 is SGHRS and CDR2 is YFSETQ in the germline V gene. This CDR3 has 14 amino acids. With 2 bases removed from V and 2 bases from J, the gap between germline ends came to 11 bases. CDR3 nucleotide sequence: TGCGCCAGCAGCTTAGGCAGGGCTACCTACGAGCAGTACTTC. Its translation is CASSLGRATYEQYF. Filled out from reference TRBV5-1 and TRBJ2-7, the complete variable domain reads KAGVTQTPRYLIKTRGQQVTLSCSPISGHRSVSWYQQTPGQGLQFLFEYFSETQRNKGNFPGRFSGRQFSNSRSEMNVSTLELGDSALYLCASSLGRATYEQYFGPGTRLTVT.

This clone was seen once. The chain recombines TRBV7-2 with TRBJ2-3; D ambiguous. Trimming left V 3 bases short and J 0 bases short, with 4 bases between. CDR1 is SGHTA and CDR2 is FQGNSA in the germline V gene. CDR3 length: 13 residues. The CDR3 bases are TGTGCCAGCAGCTTCGCTAGCACAGATACGCAGTATTTT. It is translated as CASSFASTDTQYF.

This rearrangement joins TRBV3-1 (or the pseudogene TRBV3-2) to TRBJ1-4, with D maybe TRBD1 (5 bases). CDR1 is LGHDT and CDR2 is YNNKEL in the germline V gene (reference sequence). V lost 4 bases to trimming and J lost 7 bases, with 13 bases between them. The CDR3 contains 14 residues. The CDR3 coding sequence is TGTGCCAGCAGCCTGATGGGGGGTGGTGAAAAACTGTTTTTT. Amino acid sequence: CASSLMGGGEKLFF.

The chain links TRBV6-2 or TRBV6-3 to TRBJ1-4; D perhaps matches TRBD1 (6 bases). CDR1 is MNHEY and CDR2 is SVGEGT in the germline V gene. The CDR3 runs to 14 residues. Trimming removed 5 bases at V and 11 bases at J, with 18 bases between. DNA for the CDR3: TGTGCCAGCAGTCTCAGACCTTACAGGGCCAAACTGTTTTTT. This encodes CASSLRPYRAKLFF.

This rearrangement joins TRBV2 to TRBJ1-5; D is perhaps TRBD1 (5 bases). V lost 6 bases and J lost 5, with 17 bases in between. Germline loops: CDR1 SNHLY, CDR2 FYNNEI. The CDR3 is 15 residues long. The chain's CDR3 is CASSPDSGSDQPQHF. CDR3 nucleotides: TGTGCCAGCAGCCCTGACAGTGGGAGTGATCAGCCCCAGCATTTT.

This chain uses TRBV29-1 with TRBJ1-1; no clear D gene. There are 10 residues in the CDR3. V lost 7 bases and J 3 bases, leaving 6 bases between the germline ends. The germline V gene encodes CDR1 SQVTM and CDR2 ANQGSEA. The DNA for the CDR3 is TGCAGCGGTGAGGACACTGAAGCTTTCTTT. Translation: CSGEDTEAFF.

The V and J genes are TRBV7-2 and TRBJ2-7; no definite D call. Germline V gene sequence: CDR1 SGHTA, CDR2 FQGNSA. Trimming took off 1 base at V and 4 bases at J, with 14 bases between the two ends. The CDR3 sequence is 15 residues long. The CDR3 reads CASSLDGQIGYEQYF. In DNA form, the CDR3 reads TGTGCCAGCAGCTTAGATGGGCAGATCGGGTACGAGCAGTACTTC. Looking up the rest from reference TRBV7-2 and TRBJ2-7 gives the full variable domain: GAGVSQSPSNKVTEKGKDVELRCDPISGHTALYWYRQSLGQGLEFLIYFQGNSAPDKSGLPSDRFSAERTGGSVSTLTIQRTQQEDSAVYLCASSLDGQIGYEQYFGPGTRLTVT.

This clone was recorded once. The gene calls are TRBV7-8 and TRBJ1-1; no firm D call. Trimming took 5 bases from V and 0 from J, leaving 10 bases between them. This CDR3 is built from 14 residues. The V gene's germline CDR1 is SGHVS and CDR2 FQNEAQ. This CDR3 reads CASSRGRMNTEAFF. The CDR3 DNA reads TGTGCCAGCAGCCGAGGGAGAATGAACACTGAAGCTTTCTTT.

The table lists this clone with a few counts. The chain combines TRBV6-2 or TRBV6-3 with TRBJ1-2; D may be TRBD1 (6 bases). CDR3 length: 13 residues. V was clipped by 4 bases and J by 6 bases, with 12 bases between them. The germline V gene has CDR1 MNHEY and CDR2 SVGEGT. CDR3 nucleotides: TGTGCCAGCAGTTCCAACAGGGCCCATGGCTACACCTTC. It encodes CASSSNRAHGYTF.

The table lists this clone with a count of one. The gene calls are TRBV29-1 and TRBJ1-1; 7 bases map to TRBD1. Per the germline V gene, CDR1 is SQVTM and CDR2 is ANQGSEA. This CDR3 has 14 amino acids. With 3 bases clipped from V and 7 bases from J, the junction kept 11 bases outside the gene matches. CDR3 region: CSVDRGQALGEAFF. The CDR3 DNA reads TGCAGCGTTGACCGCGGACAGGCCCTTGGTGAAGCTTTCTTT.

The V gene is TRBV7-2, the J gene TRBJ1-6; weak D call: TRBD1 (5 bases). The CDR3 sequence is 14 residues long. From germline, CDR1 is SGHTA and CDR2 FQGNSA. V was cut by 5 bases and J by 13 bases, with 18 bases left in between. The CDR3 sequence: CASSPGTAQLPLHF. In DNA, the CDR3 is TGTGCCAGCAGCCCCGGGACCGCCCAATTGCCCCTCCACTTT. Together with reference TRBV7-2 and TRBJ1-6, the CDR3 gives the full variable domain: GAGVSQSPSNKVTEKGKDVELRCDPISGHTALYWYRQSLGQGLEFLIYFQGNSAPDKSGLPSDRFSAERTGGSVSTLTIQRTQQEDSAVYLCASSPGTAQLPLHFGNGTRLTVT.

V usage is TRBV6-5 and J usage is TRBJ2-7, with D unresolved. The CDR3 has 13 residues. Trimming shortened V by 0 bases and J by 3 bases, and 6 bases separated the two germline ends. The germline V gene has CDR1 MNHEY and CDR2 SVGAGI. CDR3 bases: TGTGCCAGCAGTTACTCCCTGAACTACGAGCAGTACTTC. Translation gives CASSYSLNYEQYF.

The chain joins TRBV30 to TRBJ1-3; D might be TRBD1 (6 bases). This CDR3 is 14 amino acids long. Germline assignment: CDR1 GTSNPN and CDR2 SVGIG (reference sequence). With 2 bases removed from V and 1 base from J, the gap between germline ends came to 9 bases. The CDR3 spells CAWSRTGSGNTIYF. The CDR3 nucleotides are TGTGCCTGGAGTCGAACAGGGTCTGGAAACACCATATATTTT.

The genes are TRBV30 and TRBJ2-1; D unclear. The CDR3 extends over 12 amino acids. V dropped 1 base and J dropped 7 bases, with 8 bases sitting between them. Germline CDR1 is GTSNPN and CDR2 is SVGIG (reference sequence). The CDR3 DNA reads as TGTGCCTGGAGTGCTGCGAAGAATGAGCAGTTCTTC. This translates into CAWSAAKNEQFF.

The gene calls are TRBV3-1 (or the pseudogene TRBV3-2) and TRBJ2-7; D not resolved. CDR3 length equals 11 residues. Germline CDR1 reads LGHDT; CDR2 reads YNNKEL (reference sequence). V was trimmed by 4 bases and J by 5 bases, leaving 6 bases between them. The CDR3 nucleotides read TGTGCCAGCAGCCGCGAGCACGAGCAGTACTTC. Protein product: CASSREHEQYF.

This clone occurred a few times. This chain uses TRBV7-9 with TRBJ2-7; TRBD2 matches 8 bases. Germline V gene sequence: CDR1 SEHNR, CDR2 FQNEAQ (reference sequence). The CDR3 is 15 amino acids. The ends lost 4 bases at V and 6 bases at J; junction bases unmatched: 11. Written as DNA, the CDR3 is TGTGCCAGCAGCTCCGGAATTGGACTAGCTGGCGAGCAGTACTTC. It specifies CASSSGIGLAGEQYF.

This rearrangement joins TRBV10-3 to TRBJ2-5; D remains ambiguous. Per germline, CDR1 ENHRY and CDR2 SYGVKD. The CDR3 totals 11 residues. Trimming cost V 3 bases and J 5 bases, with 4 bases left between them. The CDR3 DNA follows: TGTGCCATCAGTGACGGGGAGACCCAGTACTTC. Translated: CAISDGETQYF.

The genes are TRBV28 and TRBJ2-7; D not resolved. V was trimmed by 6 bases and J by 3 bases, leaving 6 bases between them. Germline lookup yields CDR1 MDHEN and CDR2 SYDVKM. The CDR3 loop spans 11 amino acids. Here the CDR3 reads CASSRLYEQYF. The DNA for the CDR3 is TGTGCCAGCAGCCGACTCTACGAGCAGTACTTC.

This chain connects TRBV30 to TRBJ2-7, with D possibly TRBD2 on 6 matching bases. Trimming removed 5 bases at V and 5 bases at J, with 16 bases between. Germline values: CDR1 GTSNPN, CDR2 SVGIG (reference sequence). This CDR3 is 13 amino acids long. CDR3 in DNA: TGTGCCTGGTGCGGGGAAGGATGGAACGAGCAGTACTTC. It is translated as CAWCGEGWNEQYF.

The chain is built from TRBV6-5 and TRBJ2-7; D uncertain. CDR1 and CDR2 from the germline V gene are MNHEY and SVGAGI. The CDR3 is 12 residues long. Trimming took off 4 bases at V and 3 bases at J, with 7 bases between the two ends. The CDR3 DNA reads TGTGCCAGCAGTTCTACTTACTACGAGCAGTACTTC. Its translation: CASSSTYYEQYF.

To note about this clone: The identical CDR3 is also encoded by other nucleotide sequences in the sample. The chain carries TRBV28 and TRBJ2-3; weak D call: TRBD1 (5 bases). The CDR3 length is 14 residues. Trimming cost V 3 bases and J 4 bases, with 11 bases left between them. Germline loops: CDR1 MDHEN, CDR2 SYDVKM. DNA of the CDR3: TGTGCCAGCAGTTTGTCCAGGGTCTCAGATACGCAGTATTTT. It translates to CASSLSRVSDTQYF.

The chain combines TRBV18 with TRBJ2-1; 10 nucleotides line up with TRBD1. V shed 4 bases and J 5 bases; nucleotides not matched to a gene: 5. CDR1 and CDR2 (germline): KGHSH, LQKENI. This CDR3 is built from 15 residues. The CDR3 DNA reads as TGTGCCAGCTCACTTTCCGGGACAGGGGACAATGAGCAGTTCTTC. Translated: CASSLSGTGDNEQFF.

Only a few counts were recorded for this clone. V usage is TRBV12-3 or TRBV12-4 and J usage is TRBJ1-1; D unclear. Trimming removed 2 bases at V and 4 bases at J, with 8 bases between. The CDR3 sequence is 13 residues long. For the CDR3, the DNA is TGTGCCAGCAGTTTAACTTCGGGCACTGAAGCTTTCTTT. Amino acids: CASSLTSGTEAFF.

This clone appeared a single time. CDR3 amino acids: CASSWRAADARETQYF. The CDR3 region has the DNA TGTGCCAGCAGCTGGCGGGCGGCGGACGCACGGGAGACCCAGTACTTC. This chain links TRBV7-9 with TRBJ2-5; possibly TRBD2 for D (5 bases). CDR3 size: 16 residues. V lost 4 bases and J 5 bases, leaving 20 bases between the germline ends. The germline CDR1 and CDR2 sequences are SEHNR and FQNEAQ (reference sequence). The full variable domain, with the rest looked up from reference TRBV7-9 and TRBJ2-5, is DTGVSQNPRHKITKRGQNVTFRCDPISEHNRLYWYRQTLGQGPEFLTYFQNEAQLEKSRLLSDRFSAERPKGSFSTLEIQRTEQGDSAMYLCASSWRAADARETQYFGPGTRLLVL.

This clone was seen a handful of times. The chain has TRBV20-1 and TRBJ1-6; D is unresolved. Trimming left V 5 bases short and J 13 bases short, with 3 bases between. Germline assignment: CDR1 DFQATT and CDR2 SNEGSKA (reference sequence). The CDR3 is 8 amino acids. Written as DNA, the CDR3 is TGCAGTGCTGGGCCCCTCCACTTT. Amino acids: CSAGPLHF.

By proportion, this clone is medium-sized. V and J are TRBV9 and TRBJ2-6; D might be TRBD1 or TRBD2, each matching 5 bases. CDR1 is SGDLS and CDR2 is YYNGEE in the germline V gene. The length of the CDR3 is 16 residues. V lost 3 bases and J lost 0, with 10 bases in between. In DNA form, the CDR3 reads TGTGCCAGCAGCGGGGTGGGGACCTCTGGGGCCAACGTCCTGACTTTC. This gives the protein CASSGVGTSGANVLTF.